This T cell receptor (beta chain) is from a study of T-cell reconstitution after alpha-beta-depleted transplantation in children. Regarding the study as a whole: Expanded clones from the graft, numbering several hundred, reportedly supplied alpha-beta T cells about two months after transplant. One year post-transplant, T-cell counts and diversity were largely derived from T cells produced anew. The study traced high day-60 TCRbeta diversity in some patients to surviving recipient T cells and thymic progenitors.

This clonotype was picked up many times. What it binds is not known. Library preparation (for TCRbeta) was performed with unique molecular identifiers. TCRdb redid the calling of the PCR reads with MiXCR, one entry per CDR3 protein. The table shows 480,000 or so distinct CDR3 sequences, with over 9.5% occurring only once. The receptor was isolated from a child aged 2-15 years with inherited bone marrow failure, due to receive a stem cell transplant. Sequencing was performed on PBMCs, taken before TCRalphabeta/CD19-depleted stem cell transplant.

CDR3 amino acids: CASSPKGHSNQPQHF. In nucleotides, the CDR3 is TGTGCCAGCAGCCCTAAGGGGCATAGCAATCAGCCCCAGCATTTT. This chain uses TRBV7-9 with TRBJ1-5; tentative D call: TRBD1 (5 bases). The V end lost 5 bases, the J end lost 0 bases, and 11 bases lay between the germline ends. This CDR3 has 15 residues. Germline-derived CDR1 and CDR2 are SEHNR and FQNEAQ (reference sequence).